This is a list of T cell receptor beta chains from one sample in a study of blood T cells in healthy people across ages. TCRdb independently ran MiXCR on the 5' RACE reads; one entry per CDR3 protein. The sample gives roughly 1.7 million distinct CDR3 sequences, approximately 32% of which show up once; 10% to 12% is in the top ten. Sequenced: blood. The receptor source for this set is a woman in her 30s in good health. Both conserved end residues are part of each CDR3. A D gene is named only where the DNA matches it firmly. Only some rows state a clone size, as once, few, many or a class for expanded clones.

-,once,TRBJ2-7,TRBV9,CASSAEGFSYEQYF,TGTGCCAGCAGCGCCGAGGGATTCTCCTACGAGCAGTACTTC
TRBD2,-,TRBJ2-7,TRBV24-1,CATSVSKSGTKQYF,TGTGCCACCAGTGTAAGTAAGAGCGGGACGAAGCAGTACTTC
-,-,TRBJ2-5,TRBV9,CASSPGQLKTQYF,TGTGCCAGCAGCCCCGGACAGCTTAAGACCCAGTACTTC
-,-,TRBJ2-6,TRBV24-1,CATSGTSGANVLTF,TGTGCCACCAGTGGGACTTCGGGGGCCAACGTCCTGACTTTC
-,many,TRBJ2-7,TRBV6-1,CASSEGTAASEQYF,TGTGCCAGCAGTGAAGGGACTGCCGCCTCGGAGCAGTACTTC
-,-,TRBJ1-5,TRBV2,CASMPGYSNQPQHF,TGTGCCAGCATGCCGGGTTATAGCAATCAGCCCCAGCATTTT
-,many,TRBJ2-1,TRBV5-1,CASSSSLGGAQNEQFF,TGCGCCAGCAGCTCCTCACTTGGGGGAGCCCAGAATGAGCAGTTCTTC
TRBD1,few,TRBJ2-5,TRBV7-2,CASSTTGAETQYF,TGTGCCAGCAGCACTACAGGGGCAGAGACCCAGTACTTC
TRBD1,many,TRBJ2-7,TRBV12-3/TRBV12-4,CASRPGTGYEQYF,TGTGCCAGCAGACCCGGGACAGGCTACGAGCAGTACTTC
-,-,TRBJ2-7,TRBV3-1,CASSQTGPQGEQYF,TGTGCCAGCAGCCAGACCGGGCCCCAGGGGGAGCAGTACTTC
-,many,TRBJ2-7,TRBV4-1,CASSQEVRGLYEQYF,TGCGCCAGCAGCCAAGAGGTTAGAGGGCTCTACGAGCAGTACTTC
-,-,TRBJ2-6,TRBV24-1,CATSLGSGANVLTF,TGTGCCACCTCCCTCGGCTCTGGGGCCAACGTCCTGACTTTC
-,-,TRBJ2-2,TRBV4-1,CASSQSQTRHVTGELFF,TGCGCCAGCAGCCAATCTCAGACCAGACACGTTACCGGGGAGCTGTTTTTT
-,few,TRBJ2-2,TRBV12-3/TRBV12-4,CASRPLDFTGELFF,TGTGCCAGCAGACCACTGGACTTTACCGGGGAGCTGTTTTTT
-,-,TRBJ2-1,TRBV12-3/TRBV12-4,CASTIRNNEQFF,TGTGCCAGCACGATACGCAACAATGAGCAGTTCTTC
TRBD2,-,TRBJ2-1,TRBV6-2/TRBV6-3,CASSPLWGGSSYNERFF,TGTGCCAGCAGCCCTCTTTGGGGCGGGAGCTCCTACAATGAGCGGTTCTTC
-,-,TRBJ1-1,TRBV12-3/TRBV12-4,CASSFFGAEAFF,TGTGCCAGCAGTTTTTTTGGGGCTGAAGCTTTCTTT
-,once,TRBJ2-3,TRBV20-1,CSARRGPGDTQYF,TGCAGTGCTAGACGTGGGCCCGGGGATACGCAGTATTTT
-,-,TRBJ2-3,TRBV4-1,CASSQGNRRSTDTQYF,TGCGCCAGCAGCCAAGGAAACAGGAGAAGCACAGATACGCAGTATTTT
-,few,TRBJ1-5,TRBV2,CASSVFGDVMSNQPQHF,TGTGCCAGCAGTGTCTTCGGGGACGTCATGAGCAATCAGCCCCAGCATTTT
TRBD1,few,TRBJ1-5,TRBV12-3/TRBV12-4,CASSLTGGDTQPQHF,TGTGCCAGCAGTCTCACAGGGGGAGACACTCAGCCCCAGCATTTT
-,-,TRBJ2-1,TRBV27,CACSLFGETYNEQFF,TGTGCCTGCAGTTTATTTGGCGAGACCTACAATGAGCAGTTCTTC
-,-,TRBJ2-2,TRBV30,CAWTGRAGELFF,TGTGCCTGGACCGGAAGGGCAGGAGAGCTGTTTTTT
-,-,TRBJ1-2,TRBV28,CATETRPYYGYTF,TGTGCCACCGAGACGAGGCCTTACTATGGCTACACCTTC
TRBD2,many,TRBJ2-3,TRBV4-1,CASSQVGLAPDTQYF,TGCGCCAGCAGCCAAGTAGGACTAGCCCCAGATACGCAGTATTTT
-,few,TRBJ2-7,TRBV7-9,CASSLERGASYEQYF,TGTGCCAGCAGCTTAGAGCGAGGAGCCAGCTACGAGCAGTACTTC
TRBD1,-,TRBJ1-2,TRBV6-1,CTSSETGTGYSGYTF,TGTACCAGCAGCGAGACCGGGACAGGGTATTCTGGCTACACCTTC
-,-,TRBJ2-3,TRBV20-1,CSAPPNSRTDTQYF,TGCAGTGCTCCCCCCAACTCCCGCACAGATACGCAGTATTTT
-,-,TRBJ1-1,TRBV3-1,CASSQQYTEAFF,TGTGCCAGCAGCCAGCAGTACACTGAAGCTTTCTTT
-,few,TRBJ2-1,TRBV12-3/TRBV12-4,CASSFRGARQFF,TGTGCCAGCAGTTTTAGAGGGGCTCGGCAGTTCTTC
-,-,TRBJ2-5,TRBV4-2,CASSQDPSAAQYF,TGTGCCAGCAGCCAAGACCCTAGTGCGGCCCAGTACTTC
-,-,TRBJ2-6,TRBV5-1,CASSFQLSGANVLTF,TGCGCCAGCAGCTTCCAACTCTCTGGGGCCAACGTCCTGACTTTC
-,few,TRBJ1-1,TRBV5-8,CASSLSYGSTEAFF,TGTGCCAGCAGCCTAAGCTACGGGAGCACTGAAGCTTTCTTT
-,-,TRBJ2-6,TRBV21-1,CASSFQRSSGRALMGANVLTF,TGTGCCAGCAGCTTTCAACGGTCCAGCGGGAGGGCCCTAATGGGGGCCAACGTCCTGACTTTC
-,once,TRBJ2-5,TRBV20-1,CSARDFPVYQETQYF,TGCAGTGCTAGAGATTTTCCCGTGTACCAGGAGACCCAGTACTTC
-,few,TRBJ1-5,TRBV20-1,CSAPVPGTQAQHF,TGCAGTGCCCCGGTCCCAGGGACGCAAGCCCAGCATTTT
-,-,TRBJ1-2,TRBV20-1,CSATPGDYGYTF,TGCAGTGCTACACCGGGAGACTATGGCTACACCTTC
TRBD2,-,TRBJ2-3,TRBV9,CASSPARGVDTQYF,TGTGCCAGCAGCCCCGCCCGGGGGGTAGATACGCAGTATTTT
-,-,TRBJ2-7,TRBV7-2,CASSLAGGGRTYEQYF,TGTGCCAGCAGCTTAGCTGGGGGAGGAAGGACCTACGAGCAGTACTTC
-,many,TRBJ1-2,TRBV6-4,CARRTVNYGYTF,TGTGCCCGAAGGACAGTAAACTATGGCTACACCTTC
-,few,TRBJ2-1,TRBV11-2,CASSLQGSHSSYNEQFF,TGTGCCAGCAGCTTACAGGGCTCCCACAGCTCCTACAATGAGCAGTTCTTC
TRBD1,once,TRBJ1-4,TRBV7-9,CASSLPTGHIEKLFF,TGTGCCAGCAGCCTTCCGACAGGGCATATTGAAAAACTGTTTTTT
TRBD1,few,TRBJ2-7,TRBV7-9,CASSLTTGAWYEQYF,TGTGCCAGCAGCTTAACTACAGGGGCTTGGTACGAGCAGTACTTC
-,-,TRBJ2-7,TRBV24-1,CATSDLGVDEQYF,TGTGCCACCAGTGATTTGGGGGTTGACGAGCAGTACTTC
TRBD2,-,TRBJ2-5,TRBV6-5,CASSSLGGRKETQYF,TGTGCCAGCAGTTCCCTGGGGGGGAGGAAAGAGACCCAGTACTTC
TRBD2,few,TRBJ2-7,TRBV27,CASSSRPSTSGPIREQYF,TGTGCCAGCAGTTCCCGGCCCTCGACTAGCGGCCCTATTAGAGAGCAGTACTTC
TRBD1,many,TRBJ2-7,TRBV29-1,CSVRTGSGEQYF,TGCAGCGTCCGGACAGGGTCGGGCGAGCAGTACTTC
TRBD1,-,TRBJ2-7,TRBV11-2,CASSLEYRGSYEQYF,TGTGCCAGCAGCTTAGAGTACAGGGGCTCGTACGAGCAGTACTTC
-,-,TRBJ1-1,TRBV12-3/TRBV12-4,CASSKGGSNTEAFF,TGTGCCAGCAGTAAGGGAGGGTCGAACACTGAAGCTTTCTTT
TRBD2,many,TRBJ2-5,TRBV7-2,CASSFSGGGETQYF,TGTGCCAGCAGCTTTAGCGGGGGAGGAGAGACCCAGTACTTC
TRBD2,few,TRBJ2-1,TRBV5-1,CASSLAAGGMINEQFF,TGCGCCAGCAGCTTGGCGGCGGGAGGGATGATCAATGAGCAGTTCTTC
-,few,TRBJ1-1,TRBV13,CASSLMGNRVYTEAFF,TGTGCCAGCAGCCTAATGGGGAACAGGGTTTACACTGAAGCTTTCTTT
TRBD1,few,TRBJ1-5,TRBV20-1,CSARHRGKHQPQHF,TGCAGTGCTAGACACAGGGGGAAACATCAGCCCCAGCATTTT
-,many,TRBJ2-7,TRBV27,CASSPFGQHYEQYF,TGTGCCAGCAGTCCATTTGGACAGCACTACGAGCAGTACTTC
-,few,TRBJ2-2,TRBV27,CASSAPQGPGELFF,TGTGCCAGCAGTGCCCCACAGGGACCCGGGGAGCTGTTTTTT
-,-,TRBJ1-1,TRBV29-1,CSVQEDTEAFF,TGCAGCGTTCAGGAAGACACTGAAGCTTTCTTT
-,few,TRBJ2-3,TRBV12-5,CAGGLGLSTDTQYF,TGTGCTGGTGGCCTAGGACTGTCCACAGATACGCAGTATTTT
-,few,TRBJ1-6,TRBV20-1,CSARAGRISYNSPLHF,TGCAGTGCTAGGGCCGGACGGATCTCCTATAATTCACCCCTCCACTTT